Described below is a single T cell receptor (beta chain) sequence and its context. Its antigen is not identified. The CDR3 is made up of 14 amino acids. The germline V and J ends were trimmed by 6 bases and 2 bases, with 15 bases remaining between them. The V gene's germline CDR1 is DFQATT and CDR2 SNEGSKA (reference sequence). These data originate in a study of response to subunit inactivated influenza vaccine. Study outcomes and limitations: The authors put forward the suggestion that each seasonal influenza vaccination may bring in only a limited number of new T cells.

TCRdb called the RT-PCR reads again in MiXCR, with one record for every CDR3 protein. Among hundreds of thousands of distinct CDR3 sequences listed, 11% to 15% were seen once. This receptor was taken from a man aged 45-60 years who received an inactivated influenza vaccine. The starting material was PBMCs from blood, obtained roughly 2 weeks before vaccination. This chain uses TRBV20-1 with TRBJ2-3, with D unresolved. The CDR3 nucleotides are TGCAGTGCCGGACCCTTCGGAGCCACAGATACGCAGTATTTT. This codes for CSAGPFGATDTQYF.